This entry lists 13 T cell receptor beta chains sequenced from one sample in a study of cytomegalovirus exposure and HLA in healthy donors. This PCR relied on a set of 60 Vbeta primers and 13 Jbeta primers. TCRdb keeps only in-frame clones here, not all; method: immunoSEQ multiplex PCR. The table lists approximately 150,000 clones, 73% of them singletons. Sequences were obtained from PBMCs. Source of these receptors: a woman aged 18 to 35 in good health and CMV-seropositive.

This rearrangement joins TRBV6-5 to TRBJ2-7; unclear D gene. Germline assignment: CDR1 MNHEY and CDR2 SVGAGI. CDR3 length equals 16 residues. V was clipped by 0 bases and J by 2 bases, with 14 bases between them. This chain's CDR3 is CASSYSRIPSTYEQYF. CDR3 nucleotides: TGTGCCAGCAGTTACTCGAGGATCCCGTCAACCTACGAGCAGTACTTC.

The chain is built from TRBV30 and TRBJ1-2; D might be TRBD1 (5 bases). V was clipped by 0 bases and J by 5 bases, with 10 bases between them. There are 13 residues in the CDR3. Germline CDR1 and CDR2: GTSNPN and SVGIG (reference sequence). This chain's CDR3 is CAWSVTGDYGYTF. CDR3 coding DNA: TGTGCCTGGAGTGTAACAGGCGATTATGGCTACACCTTC. The entire variable domain, with the rest obtained from reference TRBV30 and TRBJ1-2, is as follows: SQTIHQWPATLVQPVGSPLSLECTVEGTSNPNLYWYRQAAGRGLQLLFYSVGIGQISSEVPQNLSASRPQDRQFILSSKKLLLSDSGFYLCAWSVTGDYGYTFGSGTRLTVV.

This clone was observed once. One junction end disagrees with the germline gene, perhaps due to a read error. This chain uses TRBV28 with TRBJ2-5; a possible D gene is TRBD2 (7 bases). Germline V gene lookup returns CDR1 MDHEN and CDR2 SYDVKM. This CDR3 spans 15 amino acids. This CDR3 is CASTLGRKGGETQYF. CDR3 DNA sequence: TGTGCCAGCACTTTAGGCCGAAAGGGGGGGGAGACCCAGTACTTC.

The chain recombines TRBV4-2 with TRBJ1-2; D is undetermined. Germline lookup yields CDR1 LGHNA and CDR2 YNFKEQ. This CDR3 has 14 residues. Trimming shortened V by 6 bases and J by 5 bases, and 16 bases separated the two germline ends. The CDR3 DNA follows: TGTGCCAGCAGTCCCAAGGGAGACTCTTATGGCTACACCTTC. This sequence encodes CASSPKGDSYGYTF.

The chain has TRBV30 and TRBJ1-2; 7 bases fit TRBD1. The CDR3 is 14 amino acids. Per the germline V gene, CDR1 is GTSNPN and CDR2 is SVGIG (reference sequence). Unmatched junction bases numbered 15, after V lost 6 bases and J lost 8 bases. The chain's CDR3 is CACAGKQGLGGYTF. In DNA form, the CDR3 reads TGTGCCTGTGCTGGAAAACAGGGGCTTGGGGGCTACACCTTC.

This clone came up once. The chain combines TRBV7-2 with TRBJ1-1; TRBD1 matches 7 bases. This CDR3 region has 16 residues. Germline CDR1 is SGHTA and CDR2 is FQGNSA. Unmatched junction bases numbered 15, after V lost 5 bases and J lost 6 bases. The CDR3 spells CASSPQGVAQSPEAFF. The CDR3 DNA follows: TGTGCCAGCAGCCCCCAGGGGGTAGCACAAAGCCCTGAAGCTTTCTTT.

The chain has TRBV9 and TRBJ1-2, with D unclear. The germline V gene encodes CDR1 SGDLS and CDR2 YYNGEE. The germline V and J ends were trimmed by 3 bases and 7 bases, with 16 bases remaining between them. CDR3 length: 14 amino acids. CDR3 DNA: TGTGCCAGCAGCGGTGACGGGAACGCGGGTGGCTACACCTTC. Amino acid sequence: CASSGDGNAGGYTF.

The chain uses TRBV11-1 and TRBJ2-5, with a possible D match to TRBD2 (6 bases). Deletions cut 0 bases from V and 0 bases from J, with 11 bases between. This CDR3 region has 16 residues. Germline CDR1 is SGHAT and CDR2 is FQDESV (reference sequence). CDR3 residues: CASSLAGWGDQETQYF. In nucleotides, the CDR3 is TGTGCCAGCAGCTTAGCTGGTTGGGGGGACCAAGAGACCCAGTACTTC.

This clone has just one count. The rearrangement links TRBV4-2 to TRBJ2-7; unclear D gene. V lost 1 base to trimming and J lost 3 bases, with 13 bases between them. The CDR3 runs 15 residues. Germline loops: CDR1 LGHNA, CDR2 YNFKEQ. The DNA for the CDR3 is TGTGCCAGCAGCCAAGTATGGCCGACAAACTACGAGCAGTACTTC. Protein: CASSQVWPTNYEQYF.

The chain carries TRBV4-3 and TRBJ2-1; 10 bases fit TRBD2. J gave up 0 bases and V 1 base, and 6 bases lay outside the gene matches. This CDR3 spans 18 amino acids. CDR1 is LGHNA and CDR2 is YSLEER in the germline V gene. CDR3 residues: CASSQGHPSGGSYNEQFF. CDR3 DNA: TGCGCCAGCAGCCAAGGCCATCCTAGCGGGGGCTCCTACAATGAGCAGTTCTTC.

There are a few counts of this clone. This chain links TRBV18 with TRBJ1-1; D is perhaps TRBD1 (6 bases). V lost 1 base and J 1 base, leaving 7 bases between the germline ends. Germline V gene lookup returns CDR1 KGHSH and CDR2 LQKENI. This CDR3 is 14 amino acids long. CDR3 region: CASSPQTGNTEAFF. CDR3 DNA: TGTGCCAGCTCACCACAGACAGGGAACACTGAAGCTTTCTTT.

J is TRBJ2-5 and V is TRBV9; 14 bases map to TRBD2. CDR1 and CDR2 (germline): SGDLS, YYNGEE. With 3 bases clipped from V and 3 bases from J, the junction kept 7 bases outside the gene matches. CDR3 length: 17 residues. CDR3 bases: TGTGCCAGCAGCGCTGGGACTAGCGGGGGTTTAGAAGAGACCCAGTACTTC. Its translation: CASSAGTSGGLEETQYF.

This rearrangement joins TRBV4-1 to TRBJ2-3; TRBD2 matches 9 bases. With V trimmed by 0 bases and J by 6 bases, 4 bases remained unmatched. Germline CDR1 reads MGHRA; CDR2 reads YSYEKL. CDR3 size: 15 residues. The CDR3 here is CASSQDGLASDTQYF. The CDR3 DNA is TGCGCCAGCAGCCAAGACGGACTAGCGTCGGATACGCAGTATTTT.